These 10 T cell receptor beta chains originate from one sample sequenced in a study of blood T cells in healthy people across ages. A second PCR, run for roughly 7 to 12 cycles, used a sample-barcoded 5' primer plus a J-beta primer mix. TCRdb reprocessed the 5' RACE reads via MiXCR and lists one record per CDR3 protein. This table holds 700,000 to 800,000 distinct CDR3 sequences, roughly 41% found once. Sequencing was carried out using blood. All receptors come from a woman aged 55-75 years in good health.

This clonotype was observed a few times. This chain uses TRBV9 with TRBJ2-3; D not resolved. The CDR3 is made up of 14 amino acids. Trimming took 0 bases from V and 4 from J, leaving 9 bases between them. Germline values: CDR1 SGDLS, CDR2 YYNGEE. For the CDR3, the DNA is TGTGCCAGCAGCGTAGCGTCCGATGCAGATACGCAGTATTTT. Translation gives CASSVASDADTQYF.

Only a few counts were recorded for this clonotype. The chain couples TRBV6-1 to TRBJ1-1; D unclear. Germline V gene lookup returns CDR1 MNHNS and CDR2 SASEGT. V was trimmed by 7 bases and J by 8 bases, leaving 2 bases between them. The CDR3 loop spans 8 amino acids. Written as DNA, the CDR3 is TGTGCCAGCAAAGAAGCTTTCTTT. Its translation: CASKEAFF.

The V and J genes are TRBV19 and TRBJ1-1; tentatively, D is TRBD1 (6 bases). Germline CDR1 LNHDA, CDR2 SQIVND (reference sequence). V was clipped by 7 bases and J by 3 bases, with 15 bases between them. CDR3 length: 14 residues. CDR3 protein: CASIYRVGDTEAFF. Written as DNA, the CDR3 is TGTGCCAGTATCTACAGGGTCGGGGACACTGAAGCTTTCTTT.

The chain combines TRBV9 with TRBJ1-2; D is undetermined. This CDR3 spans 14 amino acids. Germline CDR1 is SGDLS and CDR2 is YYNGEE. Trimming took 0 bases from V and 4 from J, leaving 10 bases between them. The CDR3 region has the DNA TGTGCCAGCAGCGTAGGTATTCTCTCCTATGGCTACACCTTC. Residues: CASSVGILSYGYTF.

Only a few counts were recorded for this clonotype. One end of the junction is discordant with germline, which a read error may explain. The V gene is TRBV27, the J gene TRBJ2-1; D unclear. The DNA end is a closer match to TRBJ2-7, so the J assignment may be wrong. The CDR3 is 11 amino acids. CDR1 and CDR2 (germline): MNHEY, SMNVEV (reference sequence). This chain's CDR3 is CASSTEGKQYF. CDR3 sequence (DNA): TGTGCTAGCAGTACAGAAGGGAAGCAGTACTTC.

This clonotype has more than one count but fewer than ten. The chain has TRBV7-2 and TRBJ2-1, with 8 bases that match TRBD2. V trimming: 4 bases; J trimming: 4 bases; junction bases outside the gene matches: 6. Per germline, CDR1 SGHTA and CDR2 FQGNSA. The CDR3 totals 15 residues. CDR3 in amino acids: CASSWEVAGYNEQFF. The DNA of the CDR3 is TGTGCCAGCAGCTGGGAGGTAGCGGGGTACAATGAGCAGTTCTTC.

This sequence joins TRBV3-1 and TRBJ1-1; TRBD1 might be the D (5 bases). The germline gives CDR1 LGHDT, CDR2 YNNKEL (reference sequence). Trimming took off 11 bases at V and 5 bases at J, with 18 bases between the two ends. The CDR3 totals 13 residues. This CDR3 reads CASNRDGATEAFF. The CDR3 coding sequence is TGTGCCTCAAACCGGGACGGCGCAACTGAAGCTTTCTTT.

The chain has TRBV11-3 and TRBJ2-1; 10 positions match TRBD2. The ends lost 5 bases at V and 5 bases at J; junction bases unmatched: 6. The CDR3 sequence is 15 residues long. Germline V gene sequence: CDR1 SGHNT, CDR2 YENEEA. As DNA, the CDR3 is TGTGCCAGCAGCCGAAGACTAGCGGGCCACAATGAGCAGTTCTTC. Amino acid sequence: CASSRRLAGHNEQFF.

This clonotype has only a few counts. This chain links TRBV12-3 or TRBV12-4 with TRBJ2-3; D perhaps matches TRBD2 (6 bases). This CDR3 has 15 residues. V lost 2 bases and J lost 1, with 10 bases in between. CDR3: CASSLSGPRTDTQYF. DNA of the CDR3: TGTGCCAGCAGTTTAAGCGGGCCTCGCACAGATACGCAGTATTTT.

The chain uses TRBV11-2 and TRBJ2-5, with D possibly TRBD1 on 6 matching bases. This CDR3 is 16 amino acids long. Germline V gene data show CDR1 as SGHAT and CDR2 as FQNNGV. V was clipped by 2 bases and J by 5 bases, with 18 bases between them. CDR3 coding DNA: TGTGCCAGCAGCTTATGGAGACAGGATGATCGGGAGACCCAGTACTTC. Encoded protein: CASSLWRQDDRETQYF. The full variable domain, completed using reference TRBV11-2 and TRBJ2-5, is EAGVAQSPRYKIIEKRQSVAFWCNPISGHATLYWYQQILGQGPKLLIQFQNNGVVDDSQLPKDRFSAERLKGVDSTLKIQPAKLEDSAVYLCASSLWRQDDRETQYFGPGTRLLVL.